This T cell receptor beta chain originates from a study of T cells in Graves' hyperthyroidism and ophthalmopathy (dated by TCRdb to the late 2010s). For the study in its entirety: Peripheral blood samples were taken at initial diagnosis, before any treatment was given. The roughly 90 discovery patients were divided at random into training and test sets in a 7:3 ratio. To identify distinguishing TCR V-J signatures, a discovery cohort of around 100 patients was used, comprising 40 to 45 with Graves' ophthalmopathy and 57 with stable Graves' hyperthyroidism. TCR Vbeta CDR3 sequencing of roughly 140 peripheral blood samples (about 45 ophthalmopathy, 75 or so hyperthyroidism and roughly 17 progressor patients) is reported in the paper. In more than five Graves' hyperthyroidism patients, the study also compared T-cell repertoires from thyroid tissue with T-cell repertoires from blood. Whether ophthalmopathy could be predicted prospectively was tested in an independent validation cohort made up of under 20 hyperthyroidism patients plus 17 patients who later progressed to ophthalmopathy. Following sampling, methimazole starting at 30 mg daily was given to hyperthyroidism patients, and high-dose intravenous methylprednisolone was given to ophthalmopathy patients.

Stable Graves' hyperthyroidism was defined as the absence of progression to ophthalmopathy over 18 months of follow-up. The hyperthyroidism patients were between 18 and 65 years old and newly diagnosed, with a disease duration of less than 2 months. Exclusion was applied to patients with uncontrolled infections, other autoimmune diseases, pregnancy or lactation. Diagnoses were based on clinical symptoms, serum thyroxine and TRAb, thyroid ultrasound and orbital computed tomography. PBMCs were isolated from about 9.1 ml of fresh peripheral blood by Ficoll-Paque density gradient centrifugation. Total RNA was extracted using Trizol reagent, and RNA quality was assessed on an Agilent 2100 Bioanalyzer. Compared with germline, V lacks 11 bases and J lacks 7 bases; bases without a gene match: 15. As encoded in the germline V gene, CDR1 is ENHRY while CDR2 is SYGVKD. The CDR3 has 15 amino acids, counting the end cysteine and phenylalanine. The entry retains the CDR3 DNA only, 45 bases that are in frame from base 1.

The investigation overall reported the following: Sample size was not statistically predetermined, and investigators were not blinded to group allocation. In validation, progression to ophthalmopathy was predicted by the model with 65% to 71% sensitivity and around 76% specificity, a median of approximately 6.5 months before onset. Most expanded thyroid clonotypes (frequency above 0.001) were also detected in blood, a finding suggesting that blood repertoires may reflect thyroid immune responses. Ophthalmopathy was separated from stable hyperthyroidism by a 13 V-J signature model, with around 88% sensitivity and 81% to 82% specificity obtained in cross-validation and 80%/75% obtained in testing.

This clonotype was observed at least ten times. The antigen this receptor binds is unknown. Within one base of it there is no much larger clone, and no base qualities were kept. The TCR beta CDR3 regions were amplified from the RNA transcripts. For the first round of RT-PCR on the TCR CDR3, the HTBI primer set was used together with the Qiagen OneStep RT-PCR kit. Libraries were constructed in a second round of multiplex PCR, after which size selection and purification were carried out. The libraries were sequenced on an Illumina HiSeq2000 using paired-end 100 bp reads. Regarding the original processing steps: SOAPnuke was used to process the raw data, with reads discarded if the reads contained adapters or uncalled bases, had a mean Phred below 15, or lacked an exact constant-primer or identifier match. COPE v1.2.5 was used to merge high-quality paired reads, and clonotypes were defined as unique nucleotide sequences. MiTCR v1.1 was used to align clonotypes to the IMGT TRBV, TRBD and TRBJ reference segments. The analysis included only V-J combinations with a frequency above 0.0001, which together covered 99% to 99.2% of the repertoires. A TCS score was defined as the ratio of F50 (clonal expansion) to E x V (chaos), with BLOSUM62-based TCRdist applied between CDR3 peptides within each V-J. Welch's t-statistics and random forest reduced roughly 500 V-J features to roughly 13, which were used in a naive Bayes classifier (R e1071). Starting from the raw public reads, TCRdb applied fastp trimming at Q25, assembled clones with MiXCR and retained in-frame beta chains. Rows are combined by CDR3 protein, so each entry shows the most common genes and DNA. The V and J calls and clone size come from TCRdb's table, not from the authors' own analysis. Within this sample are about 520,000 distinct CDR3 sequences, with around 21% of them counted one time only. More than 20% of the sample goes to the ten largest clones.

Here the chain combines TRBV10-3 and TRBJ2-2; TRBD1 matches 8 bases in the middle. The clonotype originates from a man in his late teens or twenties with Graves' hyperthyroidism. Sample: blood. The CDR3 is CALQTYRGWFGELFF. The sequence in DNA is TGTGCCTTACAGACCTACAGGGGGTGGTTCGGGGAGCTGTTTTTT.